This T cell receptor (beta chain) was found in a study of T cells in localized non-small cell lung cancer. Whole-study findings and limits: Clonality peaked in uninvolved adjacent lung rather than tumor. When the top 100 tumor clones were examined, a median around 50 of them also appeared in the adjacent lung, which was paired and uninvolved. Sequencing was restricted to one tumor region; therefore, heterogeneity remains possible.

Data came from immunoSEQ multiplex PCR; TCRdb stores just in-frame clones and leaves some out. The repertoire includes 2,000 to 2,500 clones, 37% of them detected once, and about 24% sits in the top ten. The uninvolved lung lay at least 2 cm from the tumor margin and lacked atypia. Concerning this clone itself: Its specificity is not known.

V was trimmed by 7 bases and J by 6 bases, leaving 16 bases between them. This CDR3 has 14 amino acids. Germline values: CDR1 LNHDA, CDR2 SQIVND (reference sequence). Sequencing used normal lung tissue next to the tumor, obtained before any cancer treatment. V gene TRBV19 combines with J gene TRBJ1-5; the D gene is possibly TRBD1 (5 bases). The receptor's source is a male donor aged 60 or older with stage I lung adenocarcinoma. The CDR3 sequence: CASNTLGVAQPQHF. DNA of the CDR3: TGTGCCAGTAATACGCTAGGGGTTGCTCAGCCCCAGCATTTT. The full variable domain, rest sourced from reference TRBV19 and TRBJ1-5, is DGGITQSPKYLFRKEGQNVTLSCEQNLNHDAMYWYRQDPGQGLRLIYYSQIVNDFQKGDIAEGYSVSREKKESFPLTVTSAQKNPTAFYLCASNTLGVAQPQHFGDGTRLSIL.